This entry lists 18 T cell receptor beta chains sequenced from one sample in a study of OX40 agonist ivuxolimab in advanced cancers. Libraries were constructed by the immunoSEQ multiplex PCR assay. TCRdb retrieved this table from immuneACCESS and kept in-frame rearrangements only. Not all clones are present; in checked studies, unresolved V genes account for under half, and no reason is known for the remainder. The sample yields some 13,000 clones; 65% to 75% were counted once. The biggest ten clones account for less than 35% of the sample. The sample here was CD4+ or CD8+ T cells sorted from blood, taken in a trial of the OX40 agonist ivuxolimab. The origin of the receptors is an adult with an advanced solid tumor such as melanoma, head and neck, liver or kidney cancer.

The rearrangement links TRBV19 to TRBJ2-7, with TRBD1 identical over 8 bases. The CDR3 loop spans 12 amino acids. Per germline, CDR1 LNHDA and CDR2 SQIVND (reference sequence). The CDR3 DNA reads TGTGCTAGTGGCAGGGGGCCCTACGAGCAGTACTTC. Translating it yields CASGRGPYEQYF.

This chain links TRBV19 with TRBJ2-3, with 7 bases identical to TRBD1. The germline gives CDR1 LNHDA, CDR2 SQIVND (reference sequence). The CDR3 extends over 16 amino acids. V shed 5 bases, J shed 0 bases, and the junction held 8 bases outside the gene matches. The CDR3 region is CASSHGTASSTDTQYF. In nucleotides, the CDR3 is TGTGCCAGTAGTCATGGGACAGCCTCTAGCACAGATACGCAGTATTTT.

The chain is built from TRBV19 and TRBJ1-1; the match to TRBD1 covers 9 bases. After removal of 6 bases from V and 3 bases from J, the junction contained 5 bases not matched to a gene. Germline V gene sequence: CDR1 LNHDA, CDR2 SQIVND (reference sequence). This CDR3 region has 14 residues. The CDR3 DNA sequence: TGTGCCAGTAGCCTACAGGGGGCGGACACTGAAGCTTTCTTT. Translated, it gives CASSLQGADTEAFF.

The J gene is TRBJ2-7, the V gene TRBV7-8; D may be TRBD1 (5 bases). V was cut by 2 bases and J by 2 bases, with 7 bases left in between. This CDR3 comprises 13 residues. Germline CDR1 and CDR2: SGHVS and FQNEAQ. CDR3 in amino acids: CASSLRGAYEQYF. The DNA of the CDR3 is TGTGCCAGCAGCTTAAGGGGCGCCTACGAGCAGTACTTC. Full variable domain (rest looked up from reference TRBV7-8 and TRBJ2-7): GAGVSQSPRYKVAKRGQDVALRCDPISGHVSLFWYQQALGQGPEFLTYFQNEAQLDKSGLPSDRFFAERPEGSVSTLKIQRTQQEDSAVYLCASSLRGAYEQYFGPGTRLTVT.

The V call is TRBV2, the J call TRBJ2-1, with D possibly matching TRBD2 (5 bases). Germline CDR1 is SNHLY and CDR2 is FYNNEI. With 6 bases removed from V and 5 bases from J, the gap between germline ends came to 17 bases. There are 15 residues in the CDR3. The CDR3 is CASRRAAGADNEQFF. As DNA, the CDR3 is TGTGCCAGCAGAAGGGCGGCAGGAGCGGACAATGAGCAGTTCTTC.

The genes are TRBV28 and TRBJ1-1; D is undetermined. There are 15 residues in the CDR3. Trimming removed 4 bases from V and 0 bases from J, with 12 bases in between. The germline gives CDR1 MDHEN, CDR2 SYDVKM. CDR3 coding DNA: TGTGCCAGCAGTTCGGCAGCTGGAATGAACACTGAAGCTTTCTTT. It specifies CASSSAAGMNTEAFF.

V gene TRBV5-5 combines with J gene TRBJ1-1, with TRBD1 identical over 9 bases. The CDR3 has 14 residues. Germline loops: CDR1 SGHKS, CDR2 YYEKEE (reference sequence). The junction had 8 bases not matched to a gene; V was cut back by 4 bases and J by 7 bases. CDR3 loop: CASSGRTGDNEAFF. CDR3 DNA sequence: TGTGCCAGCAGCGGCCGGACAGGGGATAATGAAGCTTTCTTT.

CDR3 nucleotide sequence: TGTGCCAGCAGTATCGGACTAGTAGTTCGCAATGAGCAGTTCTTC. Protein product: CASSIGLVVRNEQFF. This chain links TRBV28 with TRBJ2-1, with 7 bases lining up with TRBD2. The CDR3 loop spans 15 amino acids. Trimming removed 5 bases from V and 6 bases from J; junction bases left unmatched: 10. Germline lookup yields CDR1 MDHEN and CDR2 SYDVKM.

The gene calls are TRBV29-1 and TRBJ2-1; a weak D match, TRBD2 (6 bases). Germline assignment: CDR1 SQVTM and CDR2 ANQGSEA. The CDR3 length is 14 residues. V lost 7 bases, J lost 2 bases, and 15 bases lay in between. Here the CDR3 reads CSAGRGGAYNEQFF. The CDR3 nucleotides read TGCAGCGCGGGTCGAGGAGGGGCCTACAATGAGCAGTTCTTC.

The V call is TRBV7-9, the J call TRBJ1-5, with a weak D call TRBD1 (5 bases). Germline lookup yields CDR1 SEHNR and CDR2 FQNEAQ (reference sequence). The CDR3 contains 13 residues. V lost 5 bases, J lost 6 bases, and 11 bases lay in between. Here the CDR3 DNA reads TGTGCCAGCAGCAGGGCGGGGGGTCAGCCCCAGCATTTT. Its protein product is CASSRAGGQPQHF.

V is TRBV7-9 and J is TRBJ2-5; 7 positions match TRBD1. Looked up from germline, CDR1 is SEHNR and CDR2 is FQNEAQ (reference sequence). The CDR3 is made up of 16 amino acids. V dropped 5 bases and J dropped 5; count of bases not matched to a gene: 14. In nucleotides, the CDR3 is TGTGCCAGCAGCACTCCGGGACAGTTCTCCGGGGAGACCCAGTACTTC. Encoded protein: CASSTPGQFSGETQYF.

The chain employs TRBV4-2 and TRBJ2-2; no reliable D call. Germline values: CDR1 LGHNA, CDR2 YNFKEQ. V lost 0 bases to trimming and J lost 3 bases, with 5 bases between them. The CDR3 is 14 amino acids. DNA of the CDR3: TGTGCCAGCAGCCAAGATCCGTACACCGGGGAGCTGTTTTTT. As protein: CASSQDPYTGELFF.

This chain connects TRBV6-1 to TRBJ1-3; TRBD1 matches 9 bases. Germline CDR1 reads MNHNS; CDR2 reads SASEGT. Trimming cost V 3 bases and J 0 bases; bases outside gene matches: 9. The CDR3 contains 18 residues. DNA of the CDR3: TGTGCCAGCAGTGAGTGGCACAGGGGGCCAATCTCTGGAAACACCATATATTTT. Amino acid sequence: CASSEWHRGPISGNTIYF.

The chain employs TRBV5-1 and TRBJ2-1; TRBD2 matches 7 bases. CDR3 length: 15 residues. Germline CDR1 reads SGHRS; CDR2 reads YFSETQ. The V gene end was trimmed by 0 bases and the J gene end by 3 bases; junction bases not matched to a gene: 3. CDR3 loop: CASSLASGIYNEQFF. Written as DNA, the CDR3 is TGCGCCAGCAGCTTGGCTAGCGGAATCTACAATGAGCAGTTCTTC.

This clone was picked up one time. The V gene is TRBV2, the J gene TRBJ1-1; D ambiguous. V was cut by 6 bases and J by 1 base, with 9 bases left in between. The CDR3 is 13 amino acids. Per germline, CDR1 SNHLY and CDR2 FYNNEI. The chain's CDR3 is CASSQPGNTEAFF. CDR3 nucleotides: TGTGCCAGCAGCCAACCAGGGAACACTGAAGCTTTCTTT.

V is TRBV5-6 and J is TRBJ2-3; the match to TRBD1 covers 9 bases. Unmatched junction bases numbered 10, after V lost 2 bases and J lost 3 bases. The CDR3 has 17 amino acids. The germline V gene encodes CDR1 SGHDT and CDR2 YYEEEE. CDR3 region: CASSLKSGTGTTDTQYF. In DNA form, the CDR3 reads TGTGCCAGCAGCTTAAAATCCGGGACAGGGACTACAGATACGCAGTATTTT.

The J gene is TRBJ2-1, the V gene TRBV6-6; possibly TRBD1 for D (6 bases). The CDR3 covers 15 residues. Per germline, CDR1 MNHNY and CDR2 SVGAGI (reference sequence). Trimming shortened V by 2 bases and J by 9 bases, and 17 bases separated the two germline ends. The CDR3 reads CASSYDPGAGSEQFF. In nucleotides, the CDR3 is TGTGCCAGCAGTTACGATCCAGGGGCGGGCAGTGAGCAGTTCTTC.

In its sample, this clone was seen once. The chain employs TRBV11-2 and TRBJ2-5; D remains unclear. Germline loops: CDR1 SGHAT, CDR2 FQNNGV. CDR3 length: 12 residues. Between the trimmed V and J ends, which lost 5 bases and 2 bases, there was a span of 6 bases. The CDR3 region has the DNA TGTGCCAGCAGCGATAATCAAGAGACCCAGTACTTC. It translates to CASSDNQETQYF.